The TCR beta chain described here comes from a study of blood T cell repertoires in COVID-19. The CDR3 is 13 residues long. Per germline, CDR1 MNHEY and CDR2 SVGAGI. Trimming pared 10 bases from V and 4 bases from J, leaving 14 bases between. Produced via immunoSEQ multiplex PCR; TCRdb's table is partial and in-frame only. Found here are about 120,000 clones, around four fifths of them singletons; the top ten hold around 2.3%. The sequence was obtained from a man aged 25-40 years with acute or convalescent COVID-19. V is TRBV6-5 and J is TRBJ1-3; D possibly corresponds to TRBD1 (6 bases). The sample comprised peripheral blood. CDR3 bases: TGTGCCACAGCCTCGCAGGGGGGAAACACCATATATTTT. As protein: CATASQGGNTIYF.